This record concerns one TCR beta chain sequence. Trimming removed 4 bases from V and 6 bases from J, with 7 bases in between. Germline CDR1 and CDR2: MDHEN and SYDVKM. The CDR3 has 12 amino acids. These data come from a study of blood T cell repertoires in COVID-19. Produced via immunoSEQ multiplex PCR; TCRdb's table is partial and in-frame only. The sample records roughly 240,000 clones, 85% being singletons. Sequenced input: peripheral blood. This receptor was taken from a man between 45 and 60 years old with COVID-19, enrolled during active disease. The rearrangement joins TRBV28 to TRBJ1-5; unclear D gene. CDR3 DNA: TGTGCCAGCAGTTCGGACTTTCAGCCCCAGCATTTT. Translating gives CASSSDFQPQHF.